Given below is one T cell receptor (beta chain) in context. As yet, its antigen is unknown. These data come from a study of CD8 T cells in Susac syndrome. The CDR3 has 16 residues. Trimming shortened V by 4 bases and J by 4 bases, and 17 bases separated the two germline ends. Germline V CDR1 and CDR2: MGHDK, SYGVNS. Negative isolation yielded the CD8+ and CD4+ T cells, while FACS enriched the TEMRA cells. Whole-study results and caveats: The TCR sequencing and HLA analysis in the study involved a relatively small number of individuals, as the study acknowledged.

The RNA input was about 0.5 to 1 ug, and it was reverse transcribed with random hexamers. Amplification of TCR beta CDR3 across 54 Vbeta and 13 Jbeta was performed with immunoSEQ multiplex PCR. One entry per CDR3 protein, called by TCRdb with MiXCR from the immunoSEQ multiplex PCR reads. The data contain about 290,000 distinct CDR3 sequences, over 75% of them seen just once; the ten biggest clones take up about 0.17%. The source material was CD8+ T cells from PBMCs. The chain has TRBV25-1 and TRBJ2-1; D is possibly TRBD1 (7 bases). This clonotype was obtained from a human donor with multiple sclerosis. The CDR3 DNA sequence: TGTGCCAGCAGTGGCATGAGACAGGGACTTTACAATGAGCAGTTCTTC. It codes for CASSGMRQGLYNEQFF.